This TCR beta chain was retrieved from a study of regulatory T cells in long-lasting Graves disease. The study, taken as a whole, reports: Reduced TCR diversity was observed in persistent Graves' patients versus newly diagnosed patients.

CDR3-region Arm-PCR and iRepertoire HTBI primers produced the TCR beta libraries. Per the original data handling: The samples yielded about 60 TRBV and more than twelve TRBJ segments. MiXCR was run by TCRdb on the multiplex PCR reads, yielding one entry per CDR3 protein. TCRdb assigned the V and J calls; the authors' analysis was not used. This table has a few hundred thousand distinct CDR3 sequences, about 20% appearing once. Noted time point: persistent/refractory GD, antithyroid drugs over 5 years with positive TRAb. Making the TCR library involved RNA that had been extracted from PBMCs. Those enrolled as patients came out of an endocrinology department in Xi'an, China. Staff drew around 8.5 milliliters of peripheral blood into EDTA tubes. Of note for this clonotype: Its target is unknown.

The receptor comes from a female donor with Graves disease. The source material was peripheral blood mononuclear cells (PBMCs), sampled when the disease was refractory, from a patient treated with antithyroid drugs.

The CDR3 reads CASSDPGTDNEKLFF. CDR3 DNA: TGTGCCAGCAGTGACCCCGGGACAGATAATGAAAAACTGTTTTTT. The chain is built from TRBV6-1 and TRBJ1-4, with 7 bases that match TRBD1. Per germline, CDR1 MNHNS and CDR2 SASEGT. CDR3 length: 15 amino acids. After removal of 3 bases from V and 4 bases from J, the junction contained 5 bases not matched to a gene.